The T cell receptor (beta chain) under discussion was sequenced for a study of beta chain features in type 1 diabetes (dated by TCRdb to the late 2010s). Broadly, across the study: Patients and healthy donors did not differ in mean age, gender distribution, total cell number or subset yield. A total of just under 110,000,000 sorted cells were examined across all samples, and RNA yield correlated strongly with the number of cells per subset. In the study, TCRB repertoires of sorted circulating CD4+ T cell subsets from recently diagnosed type 1 diabetes patients were compared with those of matched healthy donors. Regulatory and stem cell-like memory subsets were obtained from only 8 patients and roughly eight healthy donors, while naive and central memory subsets were obtained from all 28 donors.

All of the isolated RNA was reverse transcribed with the High Capacity cDNA Reverse Transcription Kit, so expressed TCRB transcripts were sequenced. Naive, central memory and regulatory T cell samples underwent deep immunoSEQ sequencing, averaging about 3.5 million total reads per sample. After sorted cells were lysed in RLT buffer, RNA was extracted with DNase-treated RNeasy Micro or Mini kits, with the choice depending on cell number. To prevent cross-contamination, every cell subset was processed on its own, while patient and healthy donor samples were processed together. The immunoSEQ multiplex PCR was used to amplify TCRB sequences from cDNA, generating 87-bp fragments that spanned the CDR3 region. The amplicons were sequenced using the Illumina HiSeq platform. Processing in the source paper ran as follows. PCR bias was computationally corrected using synthetic template baselines, reads within Hamming distance 2 were collapsed, and singletons that could not be merged were discarded. Reads were aligned against IMGT to assign V, D and J genes, CDR3 length and insertions or deletions at six rearrangement sites. Within each subset, clonotype counts were normalized to sorted cell number, and only after that were true diversity and Gini coefficients computed with the tcR R package. Repertoire sharing was quantified using the overlap coefficient calculated on TCRB nucleotide sequences. Out-of-frame TCRB sequences from naive cells were analyzed as a proxy for the pre-selection repertoire. TCRdb re-hosts the immuneACCESS table, in-frame sequences only. Its copies lack some clones; in the studies checked, an unresolved V gene accounts for under half of them, and the cause for the rest is not known. The V and J calls and clone size were taken over from that table, and D and trimming were inferred from the DNA. This sample has about 250,000 clones in its table, and approximately 14% of those were observed once. The ten most abundant clones make up 0.026% of the sample.

Overall study results and their limits: HLA sub-analyses involved small numbers of individuals, so any influence of HLA type on TCRB rearrangement remained unresolved. At VDJ recombination sites, type 1 diabetes patients had fewer insertions and more deleted nucleotides, which implies abnormalities in thymic rearrangement. A moderate but significant shortening of TCRB CDR3 length was observed in type 1 diabetes patients in all four CD4+ subsets. Shorter templates might have been favored by PCR, but patient and control samples were amplified and corrected together, so both groups would have been affected equally by any skew. Naive, central memory and regulatory TCRB repertoires appeared to be more alike among patients than among healthy donors. Because cDNA was sequenced instead of genomic DNA, highly expressing activated cells could be over-represented, though the groups showed no difference in activation or CD3 levels.

CDR1 and CDR2, per the germline V gene, are SGHRS and YFSETQ. The CDR3 runs 19 residues from the cysteine to the phenylalanine. The retained sequence is limited to the CDR3, 57 bases, with the frame set at the first base. V is trimmed back by 2 bases and J by 2 bases, and the junction contains 11 bases that no gene match accounts for. Each donor gave one peripheral blood draw, averaging roughly 100 mL, which was collected into heparinised tubes. A BD FACSAria II was used to sort naive, central memory, regulatory and stem cell-like memory CD4+ T cells with a panel that included CD45RO, CCR7, CD25, CD127, CD95 and CD27. Purity was above 95% for every sorted population. Right away, PBMCs were isolated by Lymphoprep density gradient centrifugation and were stained directly, with no culture step. To minimize batch effects, samples were stained and sorted in pairs, one healthy donor with one patient per experiment.

Only a few counts were recorded for this clone. This clone's antigen is unknown. Base qualities are not provided; no much larger clone lies one nucleotide away. The source is a woman in her thirties or forties in good health. The chain uses TRBV5-1 and TRBJ2-6; the central 9 bases match TRBD1. Sequences were obtained from naive CD4+ T cells from blood. The label giving this sample's cell subset or site can be read as: true naive CD4+ T cells. The DNA sequence is TGCGCCAGCAGCTTATACCCCGGGACAGGGCCTACTGGGGCCAACGTCCTGACTTTC. This yields the protein CASSLYPGTGPTGANVLTF.